This TCR beta chain was sequenced in a study of cytomegalovirus exposure and HLA in healthy donors. Primers for the PCR totalled 60 Vbeta and 13 Jbeta. Clones were sequenced by immunoSEQ multiplex PCR, and TCRdb holds only the in-frame ones, with some missing. The sample holds more than 85,000 clones, under 85% seen once. The V gene's germline CDR1 is MDHEN and CDR2 SYDVKM. There are 15 residues in the CDR3. V shed 4 bases, J shed 2 bases, and the junction held 6 bases outside the gene matches. The J gene is TRBJ2-7, the V gene TRBV28, with 9 bases matching TRBD2. The sequence came from a boy aged 5-17 years in good health and CMV-seronegative. Sequenced: PBMCs. The CDR3 coding sequence is TGTGCCAGCAGTTCCCTAGCGGGGACTCCCTACGAGCAGTACTTC. Protein sequence: CASSSLAGTPYEQYF.